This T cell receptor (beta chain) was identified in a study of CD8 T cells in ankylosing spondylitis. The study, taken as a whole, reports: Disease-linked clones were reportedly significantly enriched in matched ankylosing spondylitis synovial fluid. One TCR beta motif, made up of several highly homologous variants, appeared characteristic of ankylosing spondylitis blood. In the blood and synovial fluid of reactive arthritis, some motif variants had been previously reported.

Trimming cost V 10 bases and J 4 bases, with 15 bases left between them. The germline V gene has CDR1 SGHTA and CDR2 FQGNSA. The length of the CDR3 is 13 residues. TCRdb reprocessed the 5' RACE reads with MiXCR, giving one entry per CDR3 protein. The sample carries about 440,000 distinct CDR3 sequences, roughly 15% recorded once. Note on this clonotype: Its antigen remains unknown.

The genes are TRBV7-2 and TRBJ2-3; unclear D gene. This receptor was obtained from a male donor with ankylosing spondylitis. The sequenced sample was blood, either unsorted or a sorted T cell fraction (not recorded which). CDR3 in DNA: TGTGCCACCGTCCGACTTTCCGCAGATACGCAGTATTTT. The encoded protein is CATVRLSADTQYF.